The 15 T cell receptor beta chains reported below all come from one sample, sequenced in a study of response to subunit inactivated influenza vaccine. MiXCR, run by TCRdb on the RT-PCR reads, gives a single entry per CDR3 protein. The sample shows about 160,000 distinct CDR3 sequences, 9.5% to 13% of them seen only once. Sequences were derived from non-naive T cells sorted from PBMCs, sampled roughly 45 days after vaccination. The receptors originated from a man between 45 and 60 years old who received an inactivated influenza vaccine.

This clonotype has a count of ten or more. This chain joins TRBV6-1 and TRBJ2-1; no clear D gene. From germline, CDR1 is MNHNS and CDR2 SASEGT. The CDR3 extends over 14 amino acids. V was shortened by 2 bases and J by 6 bases, with 11 bases between the two germline ends. The CDR3 sequence: CASSESLLGNEQFF. The DNA of the CDR3 is TGTGCCAGCAGTGAATCGCTCCTCGGCAATGAGCAGTTCTTC.

This clonotype came up a few times. The chain recombines TRBV20-1 with TRBJ2-1; D is unresolved. V gave up 6 bases and J gave up 6 bases, with 12 bases separating them. The CDR3 covers 12 residues. From germline, CDR1 is DFQATT and CDR2 SNEGSKA (reference sequence). DNA of the CDR3: TGCAGTGCCAGAAAGCAACTCAATGAGCAGTTCTTC. This translates into CSARKQLNEQFF.

The chain couples TRBV20-1 to TRBJ2-7; 8 bases map to TRBD2. V shed 6 bases and J 5 bases; nucleotides not matched to a gene: 6. Germline loops: CDR1 DFQATT, CDR2 SNEGSKA (reference sequence). There are 12 residues in the CDR3. The CDR3: CSAKGLVDEQYF. The CDR3 nucleotides are TGCAGTGCCAAGGGACTAGTCGACGAGCAGTACTTC.

This clonotype was seen at least ten times. The chain joins TRBV5-1 to TRBJ2-5; D gene uncertain. The ends were cut back, 3 bases at V and 4 bases at J, with 13 bases in the middle. Germline V gives CDR1 SGHRS, CDR2 YFSETQ. The CDR3 has 14 amino acids. CDR3 in amino acids: CASSWRGIRETQYF. The CDR3 nucleotides read TGCGCCAGCAGCTGGAGAGGTATCCGAGAGACCCAGTACTTC.

This clonotype has a count of ten or more. The rearrangement links TRBV28 to TRBJ2-7; possibly TRBD2 for D (5 bases). Looked up from germline, CDR1 is MDHEN and CDR2 is SYDVKM. With 9 bases removed from V and 2 bases from J, the gap between germline ends came to 14 bases. The CDR3 has 13 residues. This CDR3 is CASATGNTYEQYF. The CDR3 bases are TGTGCCAGTGCCACCGGGAATACCTACGAGCAGTACTTC.

This clonotype appeared a few times. The chain employs TRBV28 and TRBJ1-2; TRBD1 agrees at 8 bases. The length of the CDR3 is 12 residues. Looked up from germline, CDR1 is MDHEN and CDR2 is SYDVKM. Trimming cost V 10 bases and J 6 bases; bases outside gene matches: 7. For the CDR3, the DNA is TGTGCCACAACCGACAGGGGCGATGGCTACACCTTC. It specifies CATTDRGDGYTF.

For this clonotype: This may arise from a read error, as a much more abundant clone is one base away. This chain uses TRBV4-3 with TRBJ2-7; 10 nucleotides match TRBD1. Germline CDR1 is LGHNA and CDR2 is YSLEER. The CDR3 length is 14 residues. The CDR3 protein is CAGSQDRGLNEQYF. CDR3 in DNA: TGCGCCGGCAGCCAAGACAGGGGGCTGAACGAGCAGTACTTC.

This chain links TRBV11-2 with TRBJ2-1, with 13 positions matching TRBD2. The CDR3 extends over 15 amino acids. CDR1 and CDR2 from the germline V gene are SGHAT and FQNNGV. Germline trimming cut 5 bases from V and 9 bases from J; bases unmatched to any gene: 7. The CDR3 coding sequence is TGTGCCAGCAGCCGGACTAGCGGGAGTCGGGGTGAGCAGTTCTTC. This codes for CASSRTSGSRGEQFF.

The CDR3 sequence is CASSVDRGLETQYF. In nucleotides, the CDR3 is TGTGCCAGCAGTGTCGACAGGGGGCTCGAGACCCAGTACTTC. The chain combines TRBV2 with TRBJ2-5, with TRBD1 identical over 10 bases. The V and J ends lost 4 bases and 5 bases, in that order; junction bases with no gene match: 4. From germline, CDR1 is SNHLY and CDR2 FYNNEI. This CDR3 contains 14 residues.

In this sample, this clonotype turned up many times. Written as DNA, the CDR3 is TGTGCCAGCAGTCAAGCGGGGGGCCCCCCAGATACGCAGTATTTT. Encoded protein: CASSQAGGPPDTQYF. The chain is built from TRBV28 and TRBJ2-3, with 9 bases that match TRBD2. The CDR3 has 15 amino acids. The V segment lost 5 bases and the J segment 4 bases; nucleotides outside the gene matches: 7. CDR1 and CDR2 from the germline V gene are MDHEN and SYDVKM.

The V call is TRBV7-2, the J call TRBJ1-2; tentatively, D is TRBD1 (6 bases). The CDR3 sequence is 14 residues long. Trimming removed 4 bases at V and 6 bases at J, with 15 bases between. From germline, CDR1 is SGHTA and CDR2 FQGNSA. The DNA for the CDR3 is TGTGCCAGCAGCTCCTTATTGGGGGCAGATGGCTACACCTTC. Its translation: CASSSLLGADGYTF.

Many counts were recorded for this clonotype. This rearrangement joins TRBV16 to TRBJ2-7, with TRBD2 as a possible D gene (6 bases). The CDR3 contains 13 residues. Trimming shortened V by 0 bases and J by 6 bases, and 9 bases separated the two germline ends. Germline values: CDR1 KGHSY, CDR2 FQNENV. CDR3: CASSQSWEAEQYF. In nucleotides, the CDR3 is TGTGCCAGCAGCCAATCGTGGGAGGCCGAGCAGTACTTC. The variable domain in full, completed from reference TRBV16 and TRBJ2-7, reads GEEVAQTPKHLVRGEGQKAKLYCAPIKGHSYVFWYQQVLKNEFKFLISFQNENVFDETGMPKERFSAKCLPNSPCSLEIQATKLEDSAVYFCASSQSWEAEQYFGPGTRLTVT.

The chain is built from TRBV3-1 and TRBJ2-1; tentatively, D is TRBD1 or TRBD2 (5 bases each). The CDR3 extends over 14 amino acids. Germline CDR1 and CDR2: LGHDT and YNNKEL (reference sequence). Trimming left V 2 bases short and J 8 bases short, with 13 bases between. The CDR3 nucleotides read TGTGCCAGCAGCCAAACAATCGGGGACGATGAGCAGTTCTTC. Protein: CASSQTIGDDEQFF.

This sequence joins TRBV12-3 or TRBV12-4 and TRBJ1-2; D possibly corresponds to TRBD1 (5 bases). This CDR3 comprises 13 residues. The ends were cut back, 6 bases at V and 4 bases at J, with 12 bases in the middle. CDR3 amino acids: CASSPGPIYGYTF. The CDR3 nucleotides read TGTGCCAGCAGCCCGGGGCCGATCTATGGCTACACCTTC.

This clonotype showed up many times. The chain links TRBV7-2 to TRBJ2-1; D perhaps matches TRBD1 (6 bases). Germline V gene lookup returns CDR1 SGHTA and CDR2 FQGNSA. The ends were cut back, 5 bases at V and 9 bases at J, with 14 bases in the middle. This CDR3 is built from 13 residues. CDR3 residues: CASSLQDSGEQFF. CDR3 in DNA: TGTGCCAGCAGCCTCCAGGACAGCGGTGAGCAGTTCTTC.